This T cell receptor beta chain was observed in a study of OX40 agonist ivuxolimab in advanced cancers. Sequencing was performed with immunoSEQ multiplex PCR; in TCRdb, only in-frame clones are kept and a portion is missing. The data hold approximately 81,000 clones, with around 90% observed a single time. V lost 0 bases, J lost 16 bases, and 4 bases stayed unmatched. Germline V gene data show CDR1 as SEHNR and CDR2 as FQNEAQ (reference sequence). This CDR3 has 12 residues. This clone was seen only once. Sequenced here: CD4+ or CD8+ T cells sorted from blood, sampled in a trial of the OX40 agonist ivuxolimab. The sequence derives from an adult with an advanced solid tumor such as melanoma, head and neck, liver or kidney cancer. J is TRBJ1-4 and V is TRBV7-9; 8 nucleotides match TRBD1. CDR3 coding DNA: TGTGCCAGCAGCTTAGCGCCGGGACAGGAGTTTTTT. Translating gives CASSLAPGQEFF. Combining the CDR3 with reference TRBV7-9 and TRBJ1-4 gives the whole variable domain DTGVSQNPRHKITKRGQNVTFRCDPISEHNRLYWYRQTLGQGPEFLTYFQNEAQLEKSRLLSDRFSAERPKGSFSTLEIQRTEQGDSAMYLCASSLAPGQEFFGSGTQLSVL.